Reported below is one T cell receptor (beta chain). This entry comes from a study of T cell changes during pregnancy in multiple sclerosis. The assay was immunoSEQ multiplex PCR, and TCRdb's table has in-frame clones only and misses some. The sample lists 40,000 to 55,000 clones; roughly 93% were seen once. Deletions cut 2 bases from V and 2 bases from J, with 4 bases between. CDR1 is LGHNA, CDR2 YNFKEQ, per germline. This CDR3 contains 12 residues. This TCR was recovered from a female donor with multiple sclerosis, enrolled in a pregnancy study. The J gene is TRBJ2-7, the V gene TRBV4-2; D is ambiguous. Sequenced here: CD8+ T cells from peripheral blood mononuclear cells, sampled in the first trimester of pregnancy. CDR3 nucleotides: TGTGCCAGCAGCCAATCAGCCTACGAGCAGTACTTC. Residues: CASSQSAYEQYF.